This paragraph reports one TCR beta chain. The antigen is undetermined. Sequence at one end of the junction differs from germline and may be a read error. The data derive from a study of tumor and adjacent non-tumor tissue in lung cancer. Study findings and constraints: In normal lung, the top 100 clones were significantly more dominant than in tumor.

This CDR3 region has 13 residues. Germline assignment: CDR1 SQVTM and CDR2 ANQGSEA. The library came from three nested PCR rounds adapted from ARM-PCR protocols. TCRdb re-analysed the multiplex PCR reads in MiXCR, keeping a single row per CDR3 protein. The repertoire has 40,000 to 45,000 distinct CDR3 sequences, roughly two thirds of them found once; the top ten carry 15% to 20%. This sample's RNA came from whole unsorted tissue. The normal lung tissue was taken more than 3 cm from the tumor edge. Donors were chemotherapy-naive, newly diagnosed lung cancer surgical patients in China, August–November 2014.

This TCR came from a middle-aged woman with non-small cell lung cancer. Input material: distant non-tumor lung tissue. The chain employs TRBV29-1 and TRBJ2-7; TRBD2 is a possible D gene (6 bases). CDR3 loop: CSVPTGGPYEEYF. The CDR3 nucleotides read TGCAGCGTTCCTACCGGGGGTCCCTACGAGGAGTACTTC.